This T cell receptor (beta chain) was captured by sequencing in a study of CD8+CD57+ T cells in acquired aplastic anemia. Across the study: On average, sorted CD4+ and CD8+ cells gave about 2.9 ug of DNA.

Germline V lookup: CDR1 SNHLY, CDR2 FYNNEI. The V and J ends lost 4 bases and 3 bases respectively, with 12 bases between them. CDR3 length: 14 residues. The TCR beta profiling, which covered VDJ combination and CDR3 sequence, was carried out using genomic DNA as the template. One entry per CDR3 protein results from TCRdb running MiXCR on the reads. In the table there are about 170,000 distinct CDR3 sequences, 55% to 70% of which are singletons. Source material: sorted CD4+, CD8+, or CD8+CD57+ T cells (not recorded which) from PBMCs. This chain uses TRBV2 with TRBJ1-1; D is perhaps TRBD1 (5 bases). This receptor was obtained from a human donor in good health. CDR3 in DNA: TGTGCCAGCAGTGGGGTCTCGACAGACACTGAAGCTTTCTTT. Its translation is CASSGVSTDTEAFF.